Each of the 24 T cell receptor beta chains below was sequenced from the same sample in a study of Ad26.COV2.S vaccination and SARS-CoV-2 variants. The repertoire was sequenced with immunoSEQ multiplex PCR; TCRdb's copy has only in-frame clones and lacks some. This sample has approximately 500,000 clones, with roughly 89% found just once. As to treatment: about 20 received Ad26.COV2.S at low or high dose, single or two shots; roughly five received placebo; per-sample allocation not given. The samples date from day 63 after the first vaccine or placebo injection. Specimen: peripheral blood, collected in a trial of Ad26.COV2.S vaccine versus placebo. These receptors all stem from a person between 18 and 65 years old who received the Ad26.COV2.S COVID-19 vaccine or a placebo.

Concerning this clone itself: Mismatch with germline at one junction end may stem from a read error. The chain uses TRBV24-1 and TRBJ2-1; 10 bases map to TRBD2. Germline assignment: CDR1 KGHDR and CDR2 SFDVKD. The CDR3 loop spans 19 amino acids. CDR3 sequence (DNA): TGTGCCACCAGTGTTTTGGGGGTCCGACCGGCTAGCGGGAGAAATGAGCAGTTCTTC. Translating it yields CATSVLGVRPASGRNEQFF.

The gene calls are TRBV5-6 and TRBJ2-1, with D perhaps TRBD1 or TRBD2 (5 bases each). The V end was cut by 4 bases, the J end by 1 base, with 15 bases between. The CDR3 length is 16 residues. Germline CDR1 and CDR2: SGHDT and YYEEEE. CDR3 sequence: CASSPIGTQSYNEQFF. DNA of the CDR3: TGTGCCAGCAGCCCCATAGGGACCCAGTCCTACAATGAGCAGTTCTTC.

The rearrangement uses TRBV20-1 and TRBJ1-2; no reliable D call. This CDR3 has 10 residues. Germline V gives CDR1 DFQATT, CDR2 SNEGSKA (reference sequence). The CDR3 region has the DNA TGCGTATGGAGCGAGGGAGGCTACACCTTC. As protein: CVWSEGGYTF.

Details on this clone: The sample has other DNA sequences that encode this CDR3 too. The CDR3 DNA reads as TGTGCCAGCAGCTTAGATCAAGGACTAGCGGTGAATGAGCAGTTCTTC. Translation: CASSLDQGLAVNEQFF. The chain joins TRBV11-2 to TRBJ2-1; TRBD2 matches 10 bases. This CDR3 contains 16 residues. Germline loops: CDR1 SGHAT, CDR2 FQNNGV. V lost 0 bases and J lost 7; bases outside the gene matches: 6.

This chain links TRBV29-1 with TRBJ2-1; D is possibly TRBD1 (5 bases). V was cut by 4 bases and J by 13 bases, with 17 bases left in between. The CDR3 covers 12 residues. The V gene's germline CDR1 is SQVTM and CDR2 ANQGSEA. Here the CDR3 reads CSVGSDTYFQFF. In DNA, the CDR3 is TGCAGCGTTGGGTCGGACACGTACTTTCAGTTCTTC.

J is TRBJ2-7 and V is TRBV7-9; D is possibly TRBD2 (5 bases). Trimming cost V 4 bases and J 11 bases, with 12 bases left between them. Germline V lookup: CDR1 SEHNR, CDR2 FQNEAQ (reference sequence). The CDR3 extends over 11 amino acids. As DNA, the CDR3 is TGTGCCAGCAGCTCCTGGATGAGGGAGTACTTC. Translated, it gives CASSSWMREYF.

This chain uses TRBV5-4 with TRBJ2-7; possibly TRBD2 for D (7 bases). This CDR3 has 14 residues. CDR1 and CDR2 from the germline V gene are SGHNT and YYREEE (reference sequence). V lost 4 bases to trimming and J lost 0 bases, with 11 bases between them. The CDR3 DNA follows: TGTGCCAGCAGCCGGGGGGCCAGCTCCTACGAGCAGTACTTC. Its protein is CASSRGASSYEQYF.

V usage is TRBV4-3 and J usage is TRBJ2-1; D is possibly TRBD1 (6 bases). This CDR3 contains 14 residues. Per germline, CDR1 LGHNA and CDR2 YSLEER. Deletions cut 0 bases from V and 9 bases from J, with 12 bases between. CDR3 sequence reads: CASSQEDRSPEQFF. In nucleotides, the CDR3 is TGCGCCAGCAGCCAAGAGGACAGATCCCCTGAGCAGTTCTTC.

The V and J genes are TRBV6-5 and TRBJ2-5, with D possibly being TRBD2 (5 bases). V lost 6 bases and J lost 4, with 12 bases in between. CDR1 and CDR2 from the germline V gene are MNHEY and SVGAGI. This CDR3 has 13 residues. The CDR3 region is CASSSRRIETQYF. The CDR3, as DNA: TGTGCCAGCAGCTCCCGGAGGATAGAGACCCAGTACTTC.

The rearrangement joins TRBV27 to TRBJ2-7; TRBD2 aligns across 14 bases. Unmatched junction bases numbered 6, after V lost 6 bases and J lost 5 bases. Germline values: CDR1 MNHEY, CDR2 SMNVEV (reference sequence). This CDR3 has 15 residues. The CDR3 loop is CASSRGTSGGNEQYF. CDR3 coding DNA: TGTGCCAGCAGCCGCGGGACTAGCGGGGGTAACGAGCAGTACTTC.

V usage is TRBV28 and J usage is TRBJ2-5, with TRBD2 as a possible D gene (5 bases). V shed 1 base and J shed 5 bases, with 14 bases lying between them. CDR1 and CDR2 (germline): MDHEN, SYDVKM. This CDR3 comprises 15 residues. Written as DNA, the CDR3 is TGTGCCAGCAGTTTATCTGTTGGAGGTGCGGAGACCCAGTACTTC. Translating gives CASSLSVGGAETQYF.

The J gene is TRBJ1-4, the V gene TRBV12-3 or TRBV12-4; possibly TRBD1 for D (6 bases). The V end lost 1 base, the J end lost 12 bases, and 9 bases lay between the germline ends. This CDR3 is 12 amino acids long. The CDR3 coding sequence is TGTGCCAGCAGTTTAGTAAGGGGGGAACTGTTTTTT. The encoded protein is CASSLVRGELFF.

The rearrangement joins TRBV11-1 to TRBJ2-1; 7 bases agree with TRBD2. In germline, CDR1 is SGHAT, CDR2 FQDESV (reference sequence). Trimming removed 4 bases from V and 6 bases from J; junction bases left unmatched: 3. The CDR3 extends over 13 amino acids. This CDR3 is CASSYGTTNEQFF. The CDR3 bases are TGTGCCAGCAGCTACGGGACTACCAATGAGCAGTTCTTC.

This chain connects TRBV7-2 to TRBJ2-7; D is undetermined. Germline-derived CDR1 and CDR2 are SGHTA and FQGNSA. The germline V and J ends were trimmed by 8 bases and 2 bases, with 16 bases remaining between them. The CDR3 sequence is 14 residues long. CDR3 loop: CASGRAAEAYEQYF. DNA for the CDR3: TGTGCCAGCGGACGGGCAGCCGAGGCCTACGAGCAGTACTTC.

The chain carries TRBV6-5 and TRBJ2-7; D might be TRBD2 (6 bases). The CDR3 is made up of 12 amino acids. Germline V gene sequence: CDR1 MNHEY, CDR2 SVGAGI. V was trimmed by 6 bases and J by 2 bases, leaving 8 bases between them. The CDR3 bases are TGTGCCAGCAGGCGGGGCACCTACGAGCAGTACTTC. It translates to CASRRGTYEQYF.

The V and J genes are TRBV7-6 and TRBJ1-6, with TRBD1 matching over 7 bases. Unmatched junction bases numbered 5, after V lost 5 bases and J lost 7 bases. The germline gives CDR1 SGHVS, CDR2 FNYEAQ. The CDR3 is made up of 14 amino acids. The CDR3 DNA is TGTGCCAGCAGCCTCGGGGACAGCAATTCACCCCTCCACTTT. Its translation: CASSLGDSNSPLHF.

The chain uses TRBV12-3 or TRBV12-4 and TRBJ2-1; a possible D gene is TRBD1 (5 bases). The V end lost 2 bases, the J end lost 7 bases, and 9 bases lay between the germline ends. The CDR3 contains 13 residues. CDR3 sequence: CASSLTRQNEQFF. CDR3 bases: TGTGCCAGCAGTTTAACCCGACAGAATGAGCAGTTCTTC.

This chain connects TRBV28 to TRBJ1-2; D unclear. V shed 7 bases and J shed 0 bases, with 15 bases lying between them. The V gene's germline CDR1 is MDHEN and CDR2 SYDVKM. The CDR3 consists of 15 residues. The DNA for the CDR3 is TGTGCCAGCATATCCAGCCTGCGTCCTAACTATGGCTACACCTTC. This translates into CASISSLRPNYGYTF.

Note on this clone: One junction end does not reproduce the germline sequence, and a read error may be involved. CDR3 sequence (DNA): TGTGCCACAAGTGAAGGGGCCAAAAACATTCAGTACTTC. Protein: CATSEGAKNIQYF. The J gene is TRBJ2-4, the V gene TRBV24-1; D ambiguous. Germline loops: CDR1 KGHDR, CDR2 SFDVKD. CDR3 size: 13 residues.

This chain joins TRBV7-9 and TRBJ2-5; 7 positions agree with TRBD1. After removal of 1 base from V and 5 bases from J, the junction contained 4 bases not matched to a gene. Germline V gene data show CDR1 as SEHNR and CDR2 as FQNEAQ (reference sequence). This CDR3 has 14 residues. This chain's CDR3 is CASSLGGTEETQYF. DNA of the CDR3: TGTGCCAGCAGCTTAGGGGGGACAGAGGAGACCCAGTACTTC.

The CDR3 DNA reads TGTGCCAGCAGCGGAGGGGTCCCCGGGCAGTACTTC. Protein sequence: CASSGGVPGQYF. J is TRBJ2-7 and V is TRBV7-9; tentatively, D is TRBD2 (6 bases). The CDR3 has 12 amino acids. Trimming cost V 5 bases and J 9 bases, with 14 bases left between them. CDR1 is SEHNR, CDR2 FQNEAQ, per germline (reference sequence). Based on the CDR3 plus reference TRBV7-9 and TRBJ2-7, the full variable domain is DTGVSQNPRHKITKRGQNVTFRCDPISEHNRLYWYRQTLGQGPEFLTYFQNEAQLEKSRLLSDRFSAERPKGSFSTLEIQRTEQGDSAMYLCASSGGVPGQYFGPGTRLTVT.

CDR3 amino acids: CASRGRAAETQYF. The CDR3 region has the DNA TGTGCCAGTAGGGGGAGGGCCGCGGAGACCCAGTACTTC. The V and J genes are TRBV19 and TRBJ2-5, with 7 bases lining up with TRBD2. J gave up 5 bases and V 6 bases, and 6 bases lay outside the gene matches. The CDR3 has 13 residues. Germline V CDR1 and CDR2: LNHDA, SQIVND (reference sequence).

This sequence joins TRBV13 and TRBJ2-6, with 7 bases that match TRBD1. V gave up 4 bases and J gave up 2 bases; unmatched junction bases: 5. The CDR3 covers 16 residues. CDR1 and CDR2 from the germline V gene are PRHDT and FYEKMQ (reference sequence). The CDR3 is CASSSRTGAGANVLTF. The DNA for the CDR3 is TGTGCCAGCAGCTCCAGAACAGGGGCTGGGGCCAACGTCCTGACTTTC.

As regards this clone: The same CDR3 can be traced to other DNA sequences in this sample. The rearrangement joins TRBV18 to TRBJ2-1; D gene uncertain. CDR1 and CDR2 (germline): KGHSH, LQKENI. V lost 3 bases and J 0 bases, leaving 9 bases between the germline ends. The CDR3 runs to 15 residues. This CDR3 is CASSPPLGSYNEQFF. CDR3 sequence (DNA): TGTGCCAGCTCACCTCCCTTAGGCTCCTACAATGAGCAGTTCTTC.